A single sample gave rise to the 17 T cell receptor beta chains below, sequenced in a study of OX40 agonist ivuxolimab in advanced cancers. The assay was immunoSEQ multiplex PCR, and TCRdb's table has in-frame clones only and misses some. The sample includes under 20,000 clones, more than 60% of them seen just once. Sequencing used CD4+ or CD8+ T cells sorted from blood, obtained in a trial of the OX40 agonist ivuxolimab. These receptor sequences come from an adult with an advanced solid tumor such as melanoma, head and neck, liver or kidney cancer.

With regard to this clone: The DNA is omitted, as the CDR3 cannot be located on it reliably, and the CDR3 follows TCRdb's listing. This chain joins TRBV7-9 and TRBJ1-2. CDR1 is SEHNR, CDR2 FQNEAQ, per germline (reference sequence). Termini included, the CDR3 measures 16 amino acids. CDR3 sequence: CASSSTLGSGGYGYTF.

This clone showed up just a few times. This chain joins TRBV2 and TRBJ2-7; D gene ambiguous. The CDR3 is 12 residues long. V lost 8 bases and J lost 4, with 12 bases in between. CDR1 is SNHLY, CDR2 FYNNEI, per germline. CDR3 sequence reads: CASGSSAYEQYF. The CDR3, as DNA: TGTGCCAGCGGAAGCTCAGCATACGAGCAGTACTTC. Full variable domain (rest looked up from reference TRBV2 and TRBJ2-7): EPEVTQTPSHQVTQMGQEVILRCVPISNHLYFYWYRQILGQKVEFLVSFYNNEISEKSEIFDDQFSVERPDGSNFTLKIRSTKLEDSAMYFCASGSSAYEQYFGPGTRLTVT.

The chain combines TRBV27 with TRBJ2-7; D is perhaps TRBD2 (6 bases). Trimming took 10 bases from V and 3 from J, leaving 13 bases between them. Germline loops: CDR1 MNHEY, CDR2 SMNVEV (reference sequence). The CDR3 is 12 amino acids. CDR3 amino acids: CATGGAGYEQYF. CDR3 bases: TGTGCCACTGGAGGGGCGGGCTACGAGCAGTACTTC.

This chain links TRBV19 with TRBJ2-1, with unresolved D. Germline values: CDR1 LNHDA, CDR2 SQIVND (reference sequence). Trimming took off 1 base at V and 7 bases at J, with 14 bases between the two ends. This CDR3 has 15 amino acids. In DNA form, the CDR3 reads TGTGCCAGTAGTATAGGGCCCCTGGAGCTTAATGAGCAGTTCTTC. This encodes CASSIGPLELNEQFF.

This clone was picked up one time. This chain links TRBV6-1 with TRBJ2-2, with 8 bases fitting TRBD2. This CDR3 is 14 amino acids long. The germline V gene has CDR1 MNHNS and CDR2 SASEGT. The V and J ends lost 6 bases and 3 bases, in that order; junction bases with no gene match: 3. CDR3 protein: CASSGRADTGELFF. For the CDR3, the DNA is TGTGCCAGCAGCGGGAGGGCAGACACCGGGGAGCTGTTTTTT.

CDR3: CASSLVVGGGDNEQFF. The CDR3 nucleotides are TGTGCCAGCAGCTTAGTAGTAGGGGGAGGGGACAATGAGCAGTTCTTC. V gene TRBV7-3 combines with J gene TRBJ2-1, with TRBD2 as a possible D gene (7 bases). Germline CDR1 is SGHTA and CDR2 is FQGTGA. Trimming left V 2 bases short and J 5 bases short, with 16 bases between. The CDR3 extends over 16 amino acids.

The chain couples TRBV28 to TRBJ2-7; 8 positions match TRBD1. The CDR3 length is 14 residues. The J segment lost 3 bases and the V segment lost 5 bases, leaving 6 bases of the junction unmatched. CDR1 and CDR2 (germline): MDHEN, SYDVKM. CDR3 sequence reads: CASSGWDRNYEQYF. In DNA, the CDR3 is TGTGCCAGCAGTGGCTGGGACAGGAACTACGAGCAGTACTTC.

The rearrangement joins TRBV5-4 to TRBJ2-3; 10 nucleotides line up with TRBD2. CDR3 length equals 15 residues. V shed 5 bases and J 4 bases; nucleotides not matched to a gene: 7. Germline CDR1 is SGHNT and CDR2 is YYREEE (reference sequence). CDR3 protein: CASRPSSGGSDTQYF. The CDR3 DNA is TGTGCCAGCAGGCCCTCTAGCGGGGGCTCAGATACGCAGTATTTT.

As regards this clone: This CDR3 is missing its conserved last phenylalanine or tryptophan, likely due to a read error. The DNA is omitted, as the CDR3 cannot be located on it reliably, and the CDR3 follows TCRdb's listing. This sequence joins TRBV11-3 and TRBJ2-6. Germline CDR1 reads SGHNT; CDR2 reads YENEEA. The CDR3 length is 11 residues, termini included. The CDR3 is CASSPTRGLGL.

The V gene is TRBV10-3, the J gene TRBJ1-1, with no clear D. Looked up from germline, CDR1 is ENHRY and CDR2 is SYGVKD. Trimming took off 8 bases at V and 2 bases at J, with 12 bases between the two ends. The CDR3 is made up of 13 amino acids. DNA for the CDR3: TGTGCCATCCTCCCGGGCCCTAACACTGAAGCTTTCTTT. Its translation: CAILPGPNTEAFF.

The CDR3 sequence is CASSIEGEGYNEQFF. In DNA, the CDR3 is TGTGCCAGTAGTATCGAGGGCGAAGGGTACAATGAGCAGTTCTTC. The chain carries TRBV19 and TRBJ2-1; D might be TRBD2 (5 bases). Germline V gene sequence: CDR1 LNHDA, CDR2 SQIVND (reference sequence). CDR3 size: 15 residues. V shed 3 bases and J shed 4 bases, with 13 bases lying between them.

The chain has TRBV28 and TRBJ2-1; TRBD1 agrees at 7 bases. The CDR3 sequence is 15 residues long. Germline V gene data show CDR1 as MDHEN and CDR2 as SYDVKM. The V segment lost 6 bases and the J segment 5 bases; nucleotides outside the gene matches: 10. The CDR3 protein is CASSRLGTVNNEQFF. The CDR3 nucleotides read TGTGCCAGCAGCCGCCTCGGGACAGTTAACAATGAGCAGTTCTTC.

The V and J genes are TRBV19 and TRBJ2-1, with 8 positions matching TRBD2. V lost 4 bases and J lost 0; bases outside the gene matches: 2. This CDR3 region has 15 residues. Per germline, CDR1 LNHDA and CDR2 SQIVND (reference sequence). The CDR3 region is CASSSGGSSYNEQFF. In nucleotides, the CDR3 is TGTGCCAGTAGTAGCGGGGGGAGCTCCTACAATGAGCAGTTCTTC.

The V gene is TRBV6-4, the J gene TRBJ1-2, with 9 bases aligning to TRBD1. CDR3 length equals 13 residues. The V and J ends lost 10 bases and 3 bases, in that order; junction bases with no gene match: 6. Germline CDR1 reads MRHNA; CDR2 reads SNTAGT. CDR3 DNA sequence: TGTGCCATTACAGGGGGCGTCGACTATGGCTACACCTTC. This encodes CAITGGVDYGYTF.

This rearrangement joins TRBV9 to TRBJ2-1; D unresolved. This CDR3 is built from 14 residues. V lost 0 bases and J 8 bases, leaving 12 bases between the germline ends. CDR1 is SGDLS and CDR2 is YYNGEE in the germline V gene. This CDR3 reads CASSVEWAADEQFF. Here the CDR3 DNA reads TGTGCCAGCAGCGTAGAATGGGCGGCCGATGAGCAGTTCTTC.

This clone showed up just once. This chain links TRBV2 with TRBJ2-5; perhaps TRBD2 as D (5 bases). Trimming shortened V by 3 bases and J by 2 bases, and 10 bases separated the two germline ends. Per the germline V gene, CDR1 is SNHLY and CDR2 is FYNNEI. The CDR3 has 14 residues. CDR3 bases: TGTGCCAGCAGTGACCCCCGGGAACAAGAGACCCAGTACTTC. Translation gives CASSDPREQETQYF.

This clone showed up many times. The V gene is TRBV7-9, the J gene TRBJ2-7; D unclear. The V gene's germline CDR1 is SEHNR and CDR2 FQNEAQ (reference sequence). Trimming took off 2 bases at V and 6 bases at J, with 11 bases between the two ends. There are 13 residues in the CDR3. For the CDR3, the DNA is TGTGCCAGCAGCTTACCCTTACCAGCCGAGCAGTACTTC. Its translation is CASSLPLPAEQYF.